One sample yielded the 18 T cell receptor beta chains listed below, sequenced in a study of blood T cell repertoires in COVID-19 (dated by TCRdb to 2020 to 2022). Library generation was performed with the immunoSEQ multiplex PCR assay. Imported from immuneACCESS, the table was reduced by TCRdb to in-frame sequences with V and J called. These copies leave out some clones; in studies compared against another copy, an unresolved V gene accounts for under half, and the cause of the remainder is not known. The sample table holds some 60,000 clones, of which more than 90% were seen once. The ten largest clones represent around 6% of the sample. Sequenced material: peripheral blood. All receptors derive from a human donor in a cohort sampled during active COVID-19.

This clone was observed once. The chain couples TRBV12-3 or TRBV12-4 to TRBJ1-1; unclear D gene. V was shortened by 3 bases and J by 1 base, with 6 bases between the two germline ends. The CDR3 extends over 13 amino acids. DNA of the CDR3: TGTGCCAGCAGTTTCAACTGGAACACTGAAGCTTTCTTT. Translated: CASSFNWNTEAFF.

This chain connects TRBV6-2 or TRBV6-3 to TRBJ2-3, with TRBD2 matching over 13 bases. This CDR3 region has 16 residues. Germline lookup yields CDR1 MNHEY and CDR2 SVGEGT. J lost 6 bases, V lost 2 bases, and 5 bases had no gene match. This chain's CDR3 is CASSYGMTSGRDTQYF. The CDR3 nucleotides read TGTGCCAGCAGTTACGGCATGACTAGCGGGAGGGATACGCAGTATTTT.

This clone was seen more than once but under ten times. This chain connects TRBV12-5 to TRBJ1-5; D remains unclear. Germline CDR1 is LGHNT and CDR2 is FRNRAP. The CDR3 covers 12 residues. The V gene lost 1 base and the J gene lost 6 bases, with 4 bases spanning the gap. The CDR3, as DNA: TGTGCTAGTGGTTTGGACACTCAGCCCCAGCATTTT. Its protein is CASGLDTQPQHF.

The CDR3 DNA is TGCGCCAGCGGGGCTAGCGGGGAAGAGACCCAGTACTTC. Its translation: CASGASGEETQYF. The rearrangement uses TRBV5-1 and TRBJ2-5; 9 bases match TRBD2. In germline, CDR1 is SGHRS, CDR2 YFSETQ. This CDR3 region has 13 residues. Trimming cost V 7 bases and J 3 bases; bases outside gene matches: 4.

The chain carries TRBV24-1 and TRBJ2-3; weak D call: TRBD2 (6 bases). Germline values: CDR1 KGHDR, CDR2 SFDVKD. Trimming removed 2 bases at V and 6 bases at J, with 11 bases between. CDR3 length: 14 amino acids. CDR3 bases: TGTGCCACCAGTGATTCCAGGGAGGCCGATACGCAGTATTTT. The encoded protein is CATSDSREADTQYF.

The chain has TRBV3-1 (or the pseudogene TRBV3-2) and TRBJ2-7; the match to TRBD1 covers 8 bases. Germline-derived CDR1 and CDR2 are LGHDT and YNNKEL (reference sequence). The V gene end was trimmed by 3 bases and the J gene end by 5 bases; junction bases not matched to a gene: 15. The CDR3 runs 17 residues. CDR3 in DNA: TGTGCCAGCAGCCACCTCCCCAGGGGGCGCCTCCCTAACGAGCAGTACTTC. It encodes CASSHLPRGRLPNEQYF.

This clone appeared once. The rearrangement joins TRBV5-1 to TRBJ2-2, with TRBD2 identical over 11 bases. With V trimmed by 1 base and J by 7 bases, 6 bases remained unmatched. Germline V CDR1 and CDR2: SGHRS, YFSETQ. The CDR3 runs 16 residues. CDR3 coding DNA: TGCGCCAGCAGCTTGCAACTAGCGGGAGAAATCGGGGAGCTGTTTTTT. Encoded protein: CASSLQLAGEIGELFF. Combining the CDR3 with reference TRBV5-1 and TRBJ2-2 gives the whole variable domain KAGVTQTPRYLIKTRGQQVTLSCSPISGHRSVSWYQQTPGQGLQFLFEYFSETQRNKGNFPGRFSGRQFSNSRSEMNVSTLELGDSALYLCASSLQLAGEIGELFFGEGSRLTVL.

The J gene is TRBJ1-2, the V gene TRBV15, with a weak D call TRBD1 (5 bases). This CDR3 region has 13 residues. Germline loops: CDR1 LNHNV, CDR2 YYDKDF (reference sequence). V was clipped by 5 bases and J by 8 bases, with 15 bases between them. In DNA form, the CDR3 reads TGTGCCACCAGCGTACTAGCAGGGTCCGGCTACACCTTC. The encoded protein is CATSVLAGSGYTF.

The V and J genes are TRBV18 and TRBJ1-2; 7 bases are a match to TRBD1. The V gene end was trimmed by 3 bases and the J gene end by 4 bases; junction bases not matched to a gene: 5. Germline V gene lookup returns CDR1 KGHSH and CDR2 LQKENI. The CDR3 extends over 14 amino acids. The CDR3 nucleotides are TGTGCCAGCTCACCGACAGGGACGACCTATGGCTACACCTTC. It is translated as CASSPTGTTYGYTF.

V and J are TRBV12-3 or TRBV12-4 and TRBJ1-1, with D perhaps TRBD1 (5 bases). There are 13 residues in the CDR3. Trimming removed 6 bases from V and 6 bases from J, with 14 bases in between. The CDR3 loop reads CASRPRESPEAFF. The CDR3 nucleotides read TGTGCCAGCAGGCCCAGGGAAAGCCCTGAAGCTTTCTTT.

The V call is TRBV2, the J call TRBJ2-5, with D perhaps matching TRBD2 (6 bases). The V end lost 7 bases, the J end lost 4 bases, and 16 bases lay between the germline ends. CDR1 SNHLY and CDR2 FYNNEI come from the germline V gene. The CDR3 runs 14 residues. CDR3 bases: TGTGCCAGCATTGGTGGGACTCACGTAGAGACCCAGTACTTC. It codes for CASIGGTHVETQYF.

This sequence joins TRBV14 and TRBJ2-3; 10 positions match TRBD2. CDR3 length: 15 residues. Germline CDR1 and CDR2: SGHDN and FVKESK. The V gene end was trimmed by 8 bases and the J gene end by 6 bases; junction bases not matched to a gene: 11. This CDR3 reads CASRPSGRALDTQYF. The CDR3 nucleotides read TGTGCCAGCCGCCCCAGCGGGAGGGCCTTGGATACGCAGTATTTT. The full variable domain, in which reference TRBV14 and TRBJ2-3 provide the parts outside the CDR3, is EAGVTQFPSHSVIEKGQTVTLRCDPISGHDNLYWYRRVMGKEIKFLLHFVKESKQDESGMPNNRFLAERTGGTYSTLKVQPAELEDSGVYFCASRPSGRALDTQYFGPGTRLTVL.

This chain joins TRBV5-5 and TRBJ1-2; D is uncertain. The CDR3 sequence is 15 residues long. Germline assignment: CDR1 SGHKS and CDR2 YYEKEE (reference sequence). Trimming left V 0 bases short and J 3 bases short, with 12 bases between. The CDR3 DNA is TGTGCCAGCAGCTTGGGTGGCAGTCAGGACTATGGCTACACCTTC. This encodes CASSLGGSQDYGYTF.

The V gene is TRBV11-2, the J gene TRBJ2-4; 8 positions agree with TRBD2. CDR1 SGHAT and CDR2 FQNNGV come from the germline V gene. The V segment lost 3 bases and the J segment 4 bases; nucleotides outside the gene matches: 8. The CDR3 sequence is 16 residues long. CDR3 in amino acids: CASSFTAGERKNIQYF. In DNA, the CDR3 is TGTGCCAGCAGCTTTACAGCGGGAGAGAGGAAAAACATTCAGTACTTC. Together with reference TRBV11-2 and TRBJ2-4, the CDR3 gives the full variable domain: EAGVAQSPRYKIIEKRQSVAFWCNPISGHATLYWYQQILGQGPKLLIQFQNNGVVDDSQLPKDRFSAERLKGVDSTLKIQPAKLEDSAVYLCASSFTAGERKNIQYFGAGTRLSVL.

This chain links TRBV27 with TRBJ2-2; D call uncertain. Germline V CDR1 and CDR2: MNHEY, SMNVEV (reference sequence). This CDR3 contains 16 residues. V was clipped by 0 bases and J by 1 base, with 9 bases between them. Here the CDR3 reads CASSLSIYRNTGELFF. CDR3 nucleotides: TGTGCCAGCAGTTTATCTATTTATAGGAACACCGGGGAGCTGTTTTTT.

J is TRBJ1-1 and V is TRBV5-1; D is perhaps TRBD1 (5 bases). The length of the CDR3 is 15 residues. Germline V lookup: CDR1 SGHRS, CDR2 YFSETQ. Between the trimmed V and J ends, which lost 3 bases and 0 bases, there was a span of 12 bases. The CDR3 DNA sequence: TGCGCCAGCAGCTCCCAGGGTTCCCTGAACACTGAAGCTTTCTTT. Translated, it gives CASSSQGSLNTEAFF.

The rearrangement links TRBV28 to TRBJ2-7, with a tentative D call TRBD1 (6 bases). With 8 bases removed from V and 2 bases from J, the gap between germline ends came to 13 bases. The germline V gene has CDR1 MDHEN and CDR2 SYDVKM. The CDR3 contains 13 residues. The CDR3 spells CASSPQGPYEQYF. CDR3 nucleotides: TGTGCCAGCTCACCCCAGGGGCCCTACGAGCAGTACTTC.

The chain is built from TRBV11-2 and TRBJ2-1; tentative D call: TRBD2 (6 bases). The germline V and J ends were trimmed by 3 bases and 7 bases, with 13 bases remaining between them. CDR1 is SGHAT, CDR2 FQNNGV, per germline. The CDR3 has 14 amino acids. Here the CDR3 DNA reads TGTGCCAGCAGCTTTTCCCGGAGCGGGAATGAGCAGTTCTTC. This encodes CASSFSRSGNEQFF. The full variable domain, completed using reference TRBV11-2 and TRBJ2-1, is EAGVAQSPRYKIIEKRQSVAFWCNPISGHATLYWYQQILGQGPKLLIQFQNNGVVDDSQLPKDRFSAERLKGVDSTLKIQPAKLEDSAVYLCASSFSRSGNEQFFGPGTRLTVL.